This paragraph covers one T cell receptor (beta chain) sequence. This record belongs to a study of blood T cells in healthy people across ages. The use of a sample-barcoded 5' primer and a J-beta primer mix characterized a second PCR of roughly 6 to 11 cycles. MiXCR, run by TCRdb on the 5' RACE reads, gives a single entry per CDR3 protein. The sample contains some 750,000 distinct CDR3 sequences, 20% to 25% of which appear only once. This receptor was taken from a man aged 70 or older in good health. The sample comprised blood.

The CDR3 DNA reads TGTGCCAGCAGCTCCCAACGGGGGCAGTATTTT. As protein: CASSSQRGQYF. This chain connects TRBV7-2 to TRBJ2-3, with D perhaps TRBD2 (5 bases). This CDR3 is 11 amino acids long. With 4 bases removed from V and 11 bases from J, the gap between germline ends came to 10 bases. The germline gives CDR1 SGHTA, CDR2 FQGNSA.